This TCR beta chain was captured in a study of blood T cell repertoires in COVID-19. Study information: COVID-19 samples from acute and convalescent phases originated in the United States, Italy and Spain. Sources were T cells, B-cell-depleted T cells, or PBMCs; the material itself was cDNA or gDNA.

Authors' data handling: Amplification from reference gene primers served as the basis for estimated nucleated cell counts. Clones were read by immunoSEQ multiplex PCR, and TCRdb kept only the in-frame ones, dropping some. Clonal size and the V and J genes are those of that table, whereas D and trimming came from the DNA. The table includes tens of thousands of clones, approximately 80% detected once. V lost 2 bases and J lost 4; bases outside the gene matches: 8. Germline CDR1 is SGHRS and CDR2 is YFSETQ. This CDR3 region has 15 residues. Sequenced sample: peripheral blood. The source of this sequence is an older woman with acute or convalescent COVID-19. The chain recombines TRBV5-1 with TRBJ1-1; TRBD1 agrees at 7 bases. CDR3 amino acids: CASSFPDRVSTEAFF. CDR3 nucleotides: TGCGCCAGCAGCTTCCCAGACAGGGTGAGCACTGAAGCTTTCTTT.